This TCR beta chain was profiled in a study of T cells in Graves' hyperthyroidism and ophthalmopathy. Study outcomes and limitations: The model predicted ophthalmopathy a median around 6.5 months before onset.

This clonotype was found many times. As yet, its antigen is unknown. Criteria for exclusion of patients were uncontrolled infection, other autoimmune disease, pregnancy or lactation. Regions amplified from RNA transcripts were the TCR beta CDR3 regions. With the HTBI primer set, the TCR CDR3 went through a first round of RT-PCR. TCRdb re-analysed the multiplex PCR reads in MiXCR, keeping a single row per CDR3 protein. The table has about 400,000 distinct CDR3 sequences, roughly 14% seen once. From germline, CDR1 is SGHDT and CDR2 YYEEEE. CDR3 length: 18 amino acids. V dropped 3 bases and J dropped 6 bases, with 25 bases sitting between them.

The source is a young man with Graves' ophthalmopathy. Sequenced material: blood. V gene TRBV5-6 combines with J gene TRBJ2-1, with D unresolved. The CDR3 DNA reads TGTGCCAGCAGCTCCCGAGAACTTAGCTCCTCCCGCCGCAATGAGCAGTTCTTC. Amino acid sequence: CASSSRELSSSRRNEQFF.